One and the same sample provided the 13 T cell receptor beta chains below, sequenced in a study of control samples from healthy donors and cancer patients. TCRdb keeps only in-frame clones here, not all; method: immunoSEQ multiplex PCR. The sample contains about 120,000 clones, 88% of which appear only once. Sample: blood. The source is a woman aged 70-85 years in good health.

This chain joins TRBV7-2 and TRBJ2-1; 10 bases are a match to TRBD1. Germline-derived CDR1 and CDR2 are SGHTA and FQGNSA. The CDR3 contains 15 residues. The V segment lost 1 base and the J segment 9 bases; nucleotides outside the gene matches: 6. This CDR3 reads CASSLGQGAGSEQFF. CDR3 DNA: TGTGCCAGCAGCTTAGGACAGGGGGCTGGTAGTGAGCAGTTCTTC.

The chain employs TRBV2 and TRBJ1-2; no reliable D call. The ends were cut back, 9 bases at V and 7 bases at J, with 15 bases in the middle. Germline V gene data show CDR1 as SNHLY and CDR2 as FYNNEI. This CDR3 comprises 12 residues. In DNA form, the CDR3 reads TGTGCCAGTAGAGGTACCGGCACTGGCTACACCTTC. This sequence encodes CASRGTGTGYTF.

The V gene is TRBV29-1, the J gene TRBJ1-3; perhaps TRBD1 as D (5 bases). Trimming took off 2 bases at V and 7 bases at J, with 15 bases between the two ends. The CDR3 runs 14 residues. Looked up from germline, CDR1 is SQVTM and CDR2 is ANQGSEA. This chain's CDR3 is CSVEPGTAGNTIYF. CDR3 DNA: TGCAGCGTTGAACCCGGGACGGCCGGGAACACCATATATTTT.

The V and J genes are TRBV15 and TRBJ1-6; TRBD1 matches 11 bases. CDR1 and CDR2 (germline): LNHNV, YYDKDF (reference sequence). This CDR3 spans 14 amino acids. V shed 3 bases and J 10 bases; nucleotides not matched to a gene: 2. This CDR3 is CATSRDRGQSPLHF. The CDR3 nucleotides read TGTGCCACCAGCAGGGACAGGGGGCAATCACCCCTCCACTTT.

The chain is built from TRBV9 and TRBJ2-5; TRBD2 matches at 8 bases. Germline CDR1 reads SGDLS; CDR2 reads YYNGEE. The CDR3 runs to 16 residues. The V segment lost 4 bases and the J segment 5 bases; nucleotides outside the gene matches: 13. CDR3 nucleotide sequence: TGTGCCAGCAGCCCTGGGACTAGACCGCTTCACGAGACCCAGTACTTC. This translates into CASSPGTRPLHETQYF. The full variable domain, rest sourced from reference TRBV9 and TRBJ2-5, is DSGVTQTPKHLITATGQRVTLRCSPRSGDLSVYWYQQSLDQGLQFLIQYYNGEERAKGNILERFSAQQFPDLHSELNLSSLELGDSALYFCASSPGTRPLHETQYFGPGTRLLVL.

CDR3 bases: TGTGCCAGCAGCGTAGGCCCGGGACACCCCAATGAGCAGTTCTTC. It codes for CASSVGPGHPNEQFF. The genes are TRBV9 and TRBJ2-1, with a weak D call TRBD1 (6 bases). V shed 0 bases and J shed 6 bases, with 13 bases lying between them. CDR3 length: 15 amino acids. Looked up from germline, CDR1 is SGDLS and CDR2 is YYNGEE.

The rearrangement joins TRBV6-5 to TRBJ2-7; perhaps TRBD2 as D (6 bases). Germline V CDR1 and CDR2: MNHEY, SVGAGI. V lost 3 bases and J 2 bases, leaving 17 bases between the germline ends. This CDR3 spans 16 amino acids. The CDR3 DNA reads TGTGCCAGCAGTTATAACCCGGGACTGTCCCCCTACGAGCAGTACTTC. Its protein product is CASSYNPGLSPYEQYF.

With respect to this clone: One junction end does not reproduce the germline sequence, and a read error may be involved. The V call is TRBV5-1, the J call TRBJ1-6; D is perhaps TRBD1 (5 bases). Germline V CDR1 and CDR2: SGHRS, YFSETQ. The CDR3 is 17 amino acids. CDR3 sequence (DNA): TGCGCCAGCCGCCTGGGGCGGTTTAGCTCCTATAATTCACCCCCCCACTTT. Translated, it gives CASRLGRFSSYNSPPHF.

This chain connects TRBV5-1 to TRBJ1-2, with D unclear. The germline CDR1 and CDR2 sequences are SGHRS and YFSETQ. V was pared by 7 bases and J by 4 bases, with 20 bases between. The CDR3 loop spans 15 amino acids. CDR3 region: CASRSDTGLAYGYTF. As DNA, the CDR3 is TGCGCCAGCCGGAGCGATACGGGCCTCGCCTATGGCTACACCTTC.

J is TRBJ1-6 and V is TRBV21-1. TRBV21-1 is described as a pseudogene. The CDR3 has 14 residues. DNA for the CDR3: TGTGCCAGCTACCCCAGGGACGACAATTCACCCCTCCACTTT. It encodes CASYPRDDNSPLHF.

CDR3 sequence (DNA): TGTGCCAGCAGTTACTTGCAGGGGTTGGACTATGGCTACACCTTC. Amino acid sequence: CASSYLQGLDYGYTF. V and J are TRBV6-2 or TRBV6-3 and TRBJ1-2, with a possible D match to TRBD1 (6 bases). V was trimmed by 1 base and J by 3 bases, leaving 12 bases between them. CDR1 and CDR2 from the germline V gene are MNHEY and SVGEGT. The CDR3 loop spans 15 amino acids.

V gene TRBV5-1 combines with J gene TRBJ2-2; TRBD1 matches 7 bases. The CDR3 consists of 14 residues. Germline CDR1 is SGHRS and CDR2 is YFSETQ. V lost 6 bases to trimming and J lost 0 bases; unmatched junction nucleotides: 2. Here the CDR3 DNA reads TGCGCCAGCAACGACAGGGCGAACACCGGGGAGCTGTTTTTT. Translated: CASNDRANTGELFF. The complete variable domain, with remaining parts taken from reference TRBV5-1 and TRBJ2-2, reads KAGVTQTPRYLIKTRGQQVTLSCSPISGHRSVSWYQQTPGQGLQFLFEYFSETQRNKGNFPGRFSGRQFSNSRSEMNVSTLELGDSALYLCASNDRANTGELFFGEGSRLTVL.

This clone has a single count. J is TRBJ2-1 and V is TRBV3-1 (or the pseudogene TRBV3-2), with 7 bases that match TRBD1. Germline CDR1 LGHDT, CDR2 YNNKEL (reference sequence). After removal of 1 base from V and 10 bases from J, the junction contained 13 bases not matched to a gene. CDR3 length: 16 residues. CDR3 nucleotides: TGTGCCAGCAGCCAAGGGGAGACAGGGTCCTTTGAGGAGCAGTTCTTC. This codes for CASSQGETGSFEEQFF.